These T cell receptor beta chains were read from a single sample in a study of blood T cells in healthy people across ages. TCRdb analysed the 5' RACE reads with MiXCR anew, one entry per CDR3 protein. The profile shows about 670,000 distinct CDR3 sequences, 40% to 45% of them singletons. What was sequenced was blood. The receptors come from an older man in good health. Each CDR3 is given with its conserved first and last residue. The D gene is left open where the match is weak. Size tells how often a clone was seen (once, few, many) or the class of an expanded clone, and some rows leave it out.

TGTGCCAGCAGCTACACAGGGCCCAGTGGCTACGAGCAGTACTTC CASSYTGPSGYEQYF few - TRBJ2-7 TRBV7-2
TGTGCCAGCAGCCTCCGACCGAACTCTGGGGCCAACGTCCTGACTTTC CASSLRPNSGANVLTF few - TRBJ2-6 TRBV7-2
TGCGCCAGCAGCTTCCAGACAGGGGAGGCAGATACGCAGTATTTT CASSFQTGEADTQYF - TRBD1 TRBJ2-3 TRBV5-1
TGCAGTGCTAGTAGAGCTAGCGGGAGGGCCTTTGAGACCCAGTACTTC CSASRASGRAFETQYF few TRBD2 TRBJ2-5 TRBV20-1
TGTGCCAGCAAAGACATGGGGACCCAGTACTTC CASKDMGTQYF few - TRBJ2-5 TRBV6-2/TRBV6-3
TGTGCCAGCAGCTCGGTGGAGAGCGGGTCCTACAATGACCAGTTCTTC CASSSVESGSYNDQFF once - TRBJ2-1 TRBV7-9
TGTGCCTACTCCCACGGACAGCAGCAGTACTTC CAYSHGQQQYF few - TRBJ2-5 TRBV30
TGTGCCAGCAGTGGTCAGAGGGGTAGCAATGAGCAGTTCTTC CASSGQRGSNEQFF - - TRBJ2-1 TRBV6-4
TGTGCCAGCTCACAGAGACAAAACGGACAAGAGACCCAGTACTTC CASSQRQNGQETQYF - - TRBJ2-5 TRBV18
TGTGCCAGCAGCTTAGCGCCGGTAGCGGGGAATGAGCAGTTCTTC CASSLAPVAGNEQFF few TRBD2 TRBJ2-1 TRBV7-2
TGTGCCAGCAGCACGACGGACGGCGGGGCCCAAGAGACCCAGTACTTC CASSTTDGGAQETQYF few - TRBJ2-5 TRBV7-8
TGTGCCAGCAGTACACTAGCGGGAACCTCCTACGAGCAGTACTTC CASSTLAGTSYEQYF - TRBD2 TRBJ2-7 TRBV6-5
TGCAGTGCTAAGGGGGCAGCCATAGGAGATACGCAGTATTTT CSAKGAAIGDTQYF - TRBD1 TRBJ2-3 TRBV20-1
TGCGCCAGCAGCCCGACTAGCGGGGGGGCAATAAATACGCAGTATTTT CASSPTSGGAINTQYF few TRBD2 TRBJ2-3 TRBV4-3